This paragraph reports one TCR beta chain. What it binds is unknown. This specimen comes from a study of cytomegalovirus exposure and HLA in healthy donors. The V end was cut by 5 bases, the J end by 1 base, with 14 bases between. Germline lookup yields CDR1 ENHRY and CDR2 SYGVKD. The CDR3 totals 15 residues. Findings and limits, study-wide: Follow-up analysis seemed to connect common viral pathogens with several of the most significant clusters identified. A later look showed TCR association rates differing by HLA locus, highest for DRB1 and lowest for HLA-C. Association of about 17,000 TCR beta sequences with HLA alleles was found at 0.05 false discovery rate in a later analysis.

Use of 60 Vbeta and 13 Jbeta primers characterized the PCR. Original analysis: The authors later counted roughly 79 million unique TCR beta chains, some 11 million of them shared. Here immunoSEQ multiplex PCR was the method, and the copy in TCRdb shows in-frame clones only, minus some. The V and J calls and clone size come from that table; D and trimming were worked out from the DNA. The sample has approximately 190,000 clones; roughly 68% are singletons. The sequenced material came from PBMCs. The chain employs TRBV10-3 and TRBJ2-5; perhaps TRBD2 as D (7 bases). The clonotype comes from a woman aged 25 to 39 in good health and CMV-seronegative. The CDR3 coding sequence is TGTGCCATCAGTCTCGGGGGCGGGGGCCAAGAGACCCAGTACTTC. It specifies CAISLGGGGQETQYF.